The TCR beta chain under discussion was sequenced for a study of T cells in Graves' hyperthyroidism and ophthalmopathy. General study results and limits: Peripheral blood also featured most of the thyroid clonotypes expanded above 0.001.

TCR beta CDR3 regions were amplified from RNA transcripts. Carried out on the TCR CDR3, a first-round RT-PCR used the HTBI primer set. TCRdb re-called the multiplex PCR reads with MiXCR, one entry per CDR3 protein. The data hold about 180,000 distinct CDR3 sequences, with 15% to 20% observed a single time. This clonotype showed up just a few times. As yet, its antigen is unknown. The ends were cut back, 5 bases at V and 0 bases at J, with 8 bases in the middle. Germline lookup yields CDR1 SEHNR and CDR2 FQNEAQ (reference sequence). The length of the CDR3 is 14 residues. Source material: blood. This TCR was sampled from a woman aged 45-60 years with Graves' hyperthyroidism. The V gene is TRBV7-9, the J gene TRBJ1-3; perhaps TRBD1 as D (5 bases). In DNA, the CDR3 is TGTGCCAGCAGCGTCAGGGACTCTGGAAACACCATATATTTT. It encodes CASSVRDSGNTIYF.